A selection of T cell receptor beta chains follows, all from one sample in a study of response to subunit inactivated influenza vaccine. MiXCR, applied by TCRdb to the RT-PCR reads, yields one record per CDR3 protein. The sample holds under 200,000 distinct CDR3 sequences; roughly a tenth are singletons and the top ten take under 15%. The sequencing here drew on non-naive T cells sorted from PBMCs, taken 35 to 45 days after vaccination. The receptors were sampled from a man between 45 and 60 years old who received an inactivated influenza vaccine. Each CDR3 is given with its conserved first and last residue.

V	J	CDR3
TRBV7-8	TRBJ1-1	CASSLVRTENTEAFF
TRBV28	TRBJ2-7	CASSFRLGGPREQYF
TRBV20-1	TRBJ1-2	CSASGGARRGYGYTF
TRBV7-8	TRBJ2-6	CASSAVTGISGANVLTF
TRBV29-1	TRBJ1-3	CSVGLGAYSGNTIYF
TRBV29-1	TRBJ2-1	CSVRAGGLNNEQFF
TRBV11-2	TRBJ1-2	CASSLGDLRDANYGYTF
TRBV9	TRBJ2-1	CASSVPTTGGRDEQFF
TRBV20-1	TRBJ1-1	CSAPSGVAEAFF
TRBV12-3/TRBV12-4	TRBJ2-1	CASSLGRWAGDDEQFF
TRBV4-3	TRBJ1-4	CASSQNPGTGNEKLFF
TRBV20-1	TRBJ2-5	CSATQGPLSQYF
TRBV9	TRBJ2-3	CASSVEGRGSGTQYF
TRBV12-3/TRBV12-4	TRBJ2-2	CASSRVGAGELFF
TRBV6-5	TRBJ2-5	CASSYFQGLEETQYF
TRBV7-2	TRBJ1-2	CASSFTGRHYGYTF
TRBV9	TRBJ2-2	CASSVATWGGGSRANTGELFF
TRBV4-3	TRBJ2-3	CASSRNTGDTQYF
TRBV5-1	TRBJ2-1	CASSLSGFTYNEQFF
TRBV20-1	TRBJ1-1	CSASSMNTEAFF
TRBV7-9	TRBJ2-6	CASSLGLAGAGANVLTF
TRBV20-1	TRBJ1-2	CSAGGQGISNYGYTF